This TCR beta chain was captured in a study of blood T cell repertoires in COVID-19. The assay was immunoSEQ multiplex PCR, and TCRdb's table has in-frame clones only and misses some. Among about 270,000 clones listed, approximately 90% were seen once. The CDR3 consists of 16 residues. V gave up 4 bases and J gave up 9 bases; unmatched junction bases: 14. Germline V gene data show CDR1 as SGDLS and CDR2 as YYNGEE. The TCR originated in a woman aged 25 to 39 with acute COVID-19. Sequencing was done on a sample of PBMCs or T cells enriched from blood (not recorded which). V usage is TRBV9 and J usage is TRBJ2-1, with TRBD2 matching 9 bases. The CDR3 here is CASSSHSGSLQGEQFF. The CDR3 coding sequence is TGTGCCAGCAGCTCACATAGCGGGAGTCTACAGGGTGAGCAGTTCTTC.